This TCR beta chain was recorded in a study of regulatory T cells in long-lasting Graves disease (dated by TCRdb to the early 2020s). Looking at the study overall: Newly diagnosed Graves' disease patients had taken antithyroid drugs for less than 3 months. Peripheral blood TCR sequencing and RNA sequencing compared persistent Graves' disease patients with newly diagnosed Graves' disease patients. The study took place in China and was registered as a clinical trial. A total of some 35 samples underwent TCR sequencing, from about 13 patients with persistent Graves' disease and 20 or so patients with newly diagnosed Graves' disease.

Library prep was done by multiplex PCR. The sample was run on an Illumina HiSeq 4000. CDR3 regions were amplified by Arm-PCR with iRepertoire HTBI primers to construct TCR beta libraries. Gel purification was performed on PCR products prior to sequencing. Processing in the source paper ran as follows. Gene usage analysis of CDR3 amino acid clonotypes relied on the approximately 60 TRBV and more than twelve TRBJ segments identified across samples. COPE and FqMerger were used to merge filtered high-quality paired reads into contigs. BLAST was used to align contigs to the IMGT TRBV, TRBD and TRBJ reference genes, and CDR3 was defined following IMGT. Any clonotype with a frequency above 0.1% was counted as a highly expanded clone. Shannon entropy served as the measure of repertoire diversity, while the Gini coefficient captured V-J evenness. Clonotypes shared by more than one individual were considered public. Starting from the raw public reads, TCRdb applied fastp trimming at Q25, assembled clones with MiXCR and retained in-frame beta chains. Entries that share a CDR3 protein sequence are merged under the most common genes and DNA. The V and J calls and clone size come from TCRdb's table, not from the authors' own analysis. The sample table records a few hundred thousand distinct CDR3 sequences; over 15% of these occur just once. Around 27% of the sample is in the top ten clones.

The investigation overall reported the following: Persistent disease showed preferential use of TRBV28, TRBJ1-2 and TRBJ2-5, whereas newly diagnosed disease favored TRBV20-1 and TRBJ2-1. The authors noted that the small sample size was a limitation that may lower accuracy. Only the TCR beta chain was sequenced and analyzed. Persistent Graves' disease patients showed lower TCR Shannon entropy and fewer highly expanded clones than newly diagnosed patients, suggesting clonal expansion. Persistent patients shared more public clonotypes among themselves (fewer than 3,000) than newly diagnosed patients did (about 1,000). Because the primary lesion, thyroid tissue, could not be accessed, the study looked at peripheral blood alone.

The time point label corresponds to: newly diagnosed GD, antithyroid drugs for less than 3 months. For both TCR sequencing and RNA sequencing, RNA was extracted from PBMCs in TRIzol. Graves' disease was diagnosed according to American Thyroid Association guidelines. The patients came from an endocrinology department in Xi'an, China. From each patient, about 9 milliliters of peripheral blood was collected into an EDTA anticoagulant tube. Ficoll Paque Plus density gradient separation was used to isolate PBMCs, and no additional T cell sorting was done. An Agilent 2100 Bioanalyzer and agarose gel were used to check RNA quality, while a NanoDrop 2000 measured RNA concentration. In the case of this clonotype: Its antigen target is currently unknown. There are no base qualities to consult, and no much larger clone falls within one base.

For CDR1 and CDR2, the germline V gene (reference sequence) lists SGHKS and YYEKEE. The CDR3, from cysteine to phenylalanine, totals 18 residues. Only the CDR3 DNA stays, 54 bases, in frame from base 1. Clipping removes 1 base from V and 7 bases from J, with 15 as the unmatched junction base count. These data also featured in a second study, about T cells in Graves' hyperthyroidism and ophthalmopathy. The second study's paper adds: Stable Graves' hyperthyroidism was defined as the absence of progression to ophthalmopathy over 18 months of follow-up. The hyperthyroidism patients were between 18 and 65 years old and newly diagnosed, with a disease duration of less than 2 months. Any patient with an uncontrolled infection, another autoimmune disease, pregnancy or lactation was excluded. Diagnoses were based on clinical symptoms, serum thyroxine and TRAb, thyroid ultrasound and orbital computed tomography. The TCR CDR3 was subjected to a first round of RT-PCR using the HTBI primer set and the Qiagen OneStep RT-PCR kit. Most expanded thyroid clonotypes (frequency above 0.001) were also found in blood, which suggests that blood repertoires may mirror thyroid immune responses. In cross-validation, a model built on a 13 V-J signature told ophthalmopathy apart from stable hyperthyroidism with 85% to 90% sensitivity and roughly 81% specificity, and in testing the same model reached 80%/75%. In validation, progression to ophthalmopathy was predicted by the model with nearly 71% sensitivity and roughly 76% specificity, a median of 6.5 months before onset. TCR V-J signatures able to tell the groups apart were searched for in a discovery cohort of approximately 95 patients, of whom more than 40 had Graves' ophthalmopathy and roughly 57 had stable Graves' hyperthyroidism. Prospective prediction of ophthalmopathy was tested in an independent validation cohort consisting of 18 to 20 hyperthyroidism patients and around 16 patients who later progressed to ophthalmopathy. The roughly 91 discovery patients were randomly divided into training and test sets at a 7:3 ratio. In addition, the study compared T-cell repertoires in thyroid tissue and in blood from roughly six Graves' hyperthyroidism patients. After sampling, hyperthyroidism patients received methimazole starting at 30 mg daily, and ophthalmopathy patients received high-dose intravenous methylprednisolone. The libraries were constructed in a second round of multiplex PCR and then size-selected and purified. Libraries were sequenced paired-end with 100 bp reads on an Illumina HiSeq2000. SOAPnuke was used to process the raw data, throwing out any read that contained adapters or uncalled bases, had a mean Phred below 15, or lacked an exact constant-primer or identifier match. COPE v1.2.5 was used to merge high-quality paired reads, and clonotypes were defined as unique nucleotide sequences. Clonotypes were aligned to IMGT TRBV, TRBD and TRBJ reference segments using MiTCR v1.1. The analysis included only V-J combinations with a frequency above 0.0001, which together covered 99% to 99.2% of the repertoires. The TCS score was defined as F50 (clonal expansion) divided by E x V (chaos), with BLOSUM62-based TCRdist calculated between CDR3 peptides within each V-J. Welch's t-statistics and random forest reduced fewer than 600 V-J features to 10 to 15, which were used in a naive Bayes classifier (R e1071). No statistical method was used to set the sample size in advance, and investigators knew the group allocation. According to the paper, TCR Vbeta CDR3 sequencing was carried out on approximately 140 peripheral blood samples, which came from about 45 ophthalmopathy, around 74 hyperthyroidism and some 17 progressor patients.

The clonotype originates from a man aged 40-55 years with Graves disease. Donor details come from another sample of the same person, matched by shared clones. Sequenced material: peripheral blood mononuclear cells (PBMCs), taken at new diagnosis, from a patient treated with antithyroid drugs. The sequence links TRBV5-5 to TRBJ2-1, and TRBD2 matches 9 of the central bases. The CDR3 reads as follows: CASSLQGLRRGGGNEQFF. The DNA sequence follows: TGTGCCAGCAGCTTGCAGGGATTAAGGCGGGGGGGCGGGAATGAGCAGTTCTTC.